These 19 T cell receptor beta chains came from one sample sequenced in a study of pediatric ulcerative colitis. Profiling relied on immunoSEQ multiplex PCR, and the TCRdb table lists in-frame clones only, not all of them. This sample has more than 50,000 clones; about three quarters occur once, and the top ten carry around 5%. The source material was blood. The receptors originated from a boy aged 5-17 years with moderate ulcerative colitis.

This chain uses TRBV7-9 with TRBJ2-7; D may correspond to TRBD1 or TRBD2 (5 bases each). The CDR3 has 16 amino acids. The V end lost 5 bases, the J end lost 0 bases, and 17 bases lay between the germline ends. CDR1 and CDR2 from the germline V gene are SEHNR and FQNEAQ (reference sequence). CDR3 DNA: TGTGCCAGCAGCACCGATCCGGGACCTAGCTCCTACGAGCAGTACTTC. Its translation is CASSTDPGPSSYEQYF.

The V gene is TRBV30, the J gene TRBJ2-5; TRBD1 matches at 7 bases. CDR1 and CDR2 from the germline V gene are GTSNPN and SVGIG (reference sequence). The V and J ends lost 0 bases and 1 base, in that order; junction bases with no gene match: 2. The CDR3 extends over 14 amino acids. The CDR3 DNA follows: TGTGCCTGGAGTGTGGGGACAGTCCAAGAGACCCAGTACTTC. Encoded protein: CAWSVGTVQETQYF.

This chain joins TRBV29-1 and TRBJ2-5, with 9 nucleotides matching TRBD1. Germline assignment: CDR1 SQVTM and CDR2 ANQGSEA. The junction had 14 bases not matched to a gene; V was cut back by 6 bases and J by 3 bases. The CDR3 consists of 16 residues. The CDR3 protein is CSVRPGQGLAKETQYF. For the CDR3, the DNA is TGCAGCGTACGTCCGGGACAGGGACTTGCAAAAGAGACCCAGTACTTC.

V and J are TRBV19 and TRBJ1-5; 7 nucleotides match TRBD1. The CDR3 has 15 amino acids. J gave up 3 bases and V 4 bases, and 6 bases lay outside the gene matches. The germline V gene encodes CDR1 LNHDA and CDR2 SQIVND (reference sequence). The CDR3, as DNA: TGTGCCAGTAGTACCGCGGGACAGATCAATCAGCCCCAGCATTTT. Protein product: CASSTAGQINQPQHF.

V and J are TRBV5-1 and TRBJ2-5, with 14 bases that match TRBD2. Unmatched junction bases numbered 3, after V lost 4 bases and J lost 1 base. The CDR3 runs to 16 residues. Germline CDR1 and CDR2: SGHRS and YFSETQ. The CDR3 is CASSPGTSGGQETQYF. The CDR3 region has the DNA TGCGCCAGCAGCCCGGGGACTAGCGGGGGCCAAGAGACCCAGTACTTC. Complete variable domain (other parts from reference TRBV5-1 and TRBJ2-5): KAGVTQTPRYLIKTRGQQVTLSCSPISGHRSVSWYQQTPGQGLQFLFEYFSETQRNKGNFPGRFSGRQFSNSRSEMNVSTLELGDSALYLCASSPGTSGGQETQYFGPGTRLLVL.

The V and J genes are TRBV7-9 and TRBJ1-4, with a tentative D call TRBD1 (6 bases). CDR3 size: 15 residues. The germline V gene encodes CDR1 SEHNR and CDR2 FQNEAQ (reference sequence). With 5 bases removed from V and 7 bases from J, the gap between germline ends came to 17 bases. The CDR3 DNA is TGTGCCAGCAGCGTGCCCAGGGGACAAAGTGAAAAACTGTTTTTT. The encoded protein is CASSVPRGQSEKLFF.

The V and J genes are TRBV30 and TRBJ2-7; 7 positions agree with TRBD2. CDR1 and CDR2 from the germline V gene are GTSNPN and SVGIG (reference sequence). The ends lost 1 base at V and 2 bases at J; junction bases unmatched: 5. The CDR3 spans 14 residues. In DNA form, the CDR3 reads TGTGCCTGGAGTGATAGCGGGCGTACCTACGAGCAGTACTTC. This gives the protein CAWSDSGRTYEQYF. The full variable domain, completed using reference TRBV30 and TRBJ2-7, is SQTIHQWPATLVQPVGSPLSLECTVEGTSNPNLYWYRQAAGRGLQLLFYSVGIGQISSEVPQNLSASRPQDRQFILSSKKLLLSDSGFYLCAWSDSGRTYEQYFGPGTRLTVT.

The chain combines TRBV5-1 with TRBJ2-7; 9 bases agree with TRBD1. CDR3 length equals 15 residues. Germline V lookup: CDR1 SGHRS, CDR2 YFSETQ. Trimming at V came to 4 bases and at J to 5 bases, leaving 10 bases not matched to a gene. CDR3 nucleotide sequence: TGCGCCAGCAGCGACACACGGGACAGGGTAAACGAGCAGTACTTC. Its translation: CASSDTRDRVNEQYF.

The chain carries TRBV6-5 and TRBJ1-2; D possibly corresponds to TRBD1 (5 bases). This CDR3 comprises 13 residues. The germline V gene encodes CDR1 MNHEY and CDR2 SVGAGI. Trimming stripped 4 bases from V and 7 bases from J, with 13 bases between. CDR3 coding DNA: TGTGCCAGCAGTTCTCAGGGCTATGGTGGCTACACCTTC. Its protein is CASSSQGYGGYTF.

The chain is built from TRBV2 and TRBJ1-3; TRBD1 might be the D (5 bases). Trimming took 6 bases from V and 4 from J, leaving 13 bases between them. Germline V gene lookup returns CDR1 SNHLY and CDR2 FYNNEI. The length of the CDR3 is 14 residues. This CDR3 reads CASRAGLRGNTIYF. The CDR3 coding sequence is TGTGCCAGCAGGGCAGGGCTACGCGGAAACACCATATATTTT.

J is TRBJ1-3 and V is TRBV7-8; no definite D call. Germline CDR1 and CDR2: SGHVS and FQNEAQ. The ends were cut back, 2 bases at V and 0 bases at J, with 5 bases in the middle. CDR3 length equals 14 residues. The CDR3 sequence: CASSLRSSGNTIYF. CDR3 sequence (DNA): TGTGCCAGCAGCTTAAGGTCCTCTGGAAACACCATATATTTT.

The V gene is TRBV11-2, the J gene TRBJ1-2; possibly TRBD1 for D (6 bases). With 2 bases removed from V and 2 bases from J, the gap between germline ends came to 9 bases. The CDR3 sequence is 14 residues long. Germline V gene lookup returns CDR1 SGHAT and CDR2 FQNNGV. The CDR3 reads CASSLNQGNYGYTF. For the CDR3, the DNA is TGTGCCAGCAGCTTAAATCAGGGGAACTATGGCTACACCTTC.

This clone came up once. J is TRBJ1-4 and V is TRBV2; 12 bases align to TRBD1. CDR3 length: 19 residues. Germline CDR1 reads SNHLY; CDR2 reads FYNNEI. V was pared by 6 bases and J by 8 bases, with 19 bases of the junction left unmatched. The CDR3 loop reads CASSIIRDRGLIPLEKLFF. CDR3 DNA sequence: TGTGCCAGCAGCATAATCCGGGACAGGGGGCTTATACCGTTGGAAAAACTGTTTTTT.

J is TRBJ1-1 and V is TRBV6-1; 7 bases align to TRBD1. CDR1 MNHNS and CDR2 SASEGT come from the germline V gene. Germline trimming cut 3 bases from V and 5 bases from J; bases unmatched to any gene: 3. The CDR3 totals 13 residues. Here the CDR3 reads CASSDSGGTEAFF. DNA for the CDR3: TGTGCCAGCAGTGATTCAGGGGGGACTGAAGCTTTCTTT.

The DNA of the CDR3 is TGTGCCAGCAGCTTAGAGGCTAGCGGGGGGTCCTACAATGAGCAGTTCTTC. The encoded protein is CASSLEASGGSYNEQFF. The chain links TRBV7-6 to TRBJ2-1, with TRBD2 matching 11 bases. The CDR3 is 17 residues long. The V segment lost 1 base and the J segment 1 base; nucleotides outside the gene matches: 3. In germline, CDR1 is SGHVS, CDR2 FNYEAQ.

A single count supports this clone. The chain is built from TRBV7-9 and TRBJ1-2; TRBD1 matches at 9 bases. Germline CDR1 and CDR2: SEHNR and FQNEAQ (reference sequence). CDR3 size: 14 residues. V shed 2 bases, J shed 8 bases, and the junction held 6 bases outside the gene matches. The CDR3: CASSLIGTGSGYTF. CDR3 nucleotide sequence: TGTGCCAGCAGCTTAATCGGGACAGGGAGCGGCTACACCTTC.

The gene calls are TRBV15 and TRBJ2-1; D gene unclear. The germline gives CDR1 LNHNV, CDR2 YYDKDF (reference sequence). The CDR3 totals 15 residues. Trimming took 0 bases from V and 6 from J, leaving 12 bases between them. DNA of the CDR3: TGTGCCACCAGCAGAGACGGACGGTCGGTCAATGAGCAGTTCTTC. Its translation is CATSRDGRSVNEQFF.

This chain connects TRBV5-6 to TRBJ2-5; the D is unclear. V dropped 4 bases and J dropped 4 bases, with 11 bases sitting between them. Germline V gene sequence: CDR1 SGHDT, CDR2 YYEEEE. The CDR3 totals 13 residues. The CDR3 region is CASSQGSRETQYF. The DNA of the CDR3 is TGTGCCAGCAGCCAAGGGTCCCGAGAGACCCAGTACTTC.

The chain couples TRBV7-3 to TRBJ1-2; no definite D call. The germline V and J ends were trimmed by 4 bases and 8 bases, with 14 bases remaining between them. The V gene's germline CDR1 is SGHTA and CDR2 FQGTGA. This CDR3 is built from 13 residues. CDR3 amino acids: CASSSDMAKGYTF. CDR3 in DNA: TGTGCCAGCAGCTCAGATATGGCTAAGGGCTACACCTTC.